A selection of T cell receptor beta chains follows, all from one sample in a study of blood T cells in healthy people across ages. TCRdb fed the 5' RACE reads into MiXCR, producing one record per CDR3 protein. The repertoire includes some 1,800,000 distinct CDR3 sequences, more than 35% of them detected once, and about 23% sits in the top ten. Sequencing was performed on blood. The receptors originated from a human donor in good health. The CDR3 runs from the conserved cysteine through the conserved F or W. Each record gives: V gene, clone size, D gene, J gene, CDR3 protein, CDR3 DNA. D genes are given only for firm matches. Not every row has a clone size; where given, it reads once, few, many or a size class.

>TRBV9|.|TRBD1|TRBJ1-4
CAGSVGMGQSAHEKLFF
TGTGCCGGCAGCGTAGGGATGGGACAGTCAGCTCATGAAAAACTGTTTTTT
>TRBV6-6|.|TRBD1|TRBJ1-5
CASSYATGYSNQPQHF
TGTGCCAGCAGTTACGCGACAGGGTATAGCAATCAGCCCCAGCATTTT
>TRBV12-3/TRBV12-4|few|.|TRBJ1-6
CASSPPGTPYNSPLHF
TGTGCCAGCAGTCCCCCCGGGACCCCCTATAATTCACCCCTCCACTTT
>TRBV6-5|few|.|TRBJ1-2
CASSYSDSYGYTF
TGTGCCAGCAGTTACTCAGACAGTTATGGCTACACCTTC
>TRBV19|.|.|TRBJ2-7
CASSIGGAGAAYEQYF
TGTGCCAGTAGTATAGGAGGAGCAGGGGCAGCCTACGAGCAGTACTTC
>TRBV6-5|.|.|TRBJ1-5
CARRFQPQHF
TGTGCCAGACGGTTCCAGCCCCAGCATTTT
>TRBV7-2|.|TRBD1|TRBJ2-3
CASSLDLPGGTDTQYF
TGTGCCAGCAGCTTAGATCTGCCAGGGGGTACAGATACGCAGTATTTT
>TRBV12-3/TRBV12-4|.|.|TRBJ2-3
CASSLALSVRVTDTQYF
TGTGCCAGCAGTTTAGCGCTCAGCGTCAGGGTGACAGATACGCAGTATTTT
>TRBV7-9|few|TRBD1|TRBJ1-1
CASSLVTGQTVRNTEAFF
TGTGCCAGCAGCTTAGTAACGGGACAGACAGTTCGGAACACTGAAGCTTTCTTT
>TRBV12-5|few|TRBD1|TRBJ2-6
CASGFQGAKAGANVLTF
TGTGCTAGTGGTTTTCAGGGGGCGAAGGCTGGGGCCAACGTCCTGACTTTC
>TRBV7-3|.|TRBD2|TRBJ2-1
CASSLMGTSGGYEQFF
TGTGCCAGCAGCTTAATGGGAACTAGCGGGGGCTATGAGCAGTTCTTC
>TRBV19|few|TRBD1|TRBJ2-4
CASSIGGSGQGAAKNIQYF
TGTGCCAGTAGTATAGGAGGCTCGGGACAGGGGGCAGCCAAAAACATTCAGTACTTC
>TRBV5-6|.|TRBD2|TRBJ2-1
CASNFPLAGVPLQFF
TGTGCCAGCAACTTTCCCCTAGCGGGGGTTCCCCTTCAGTTCTTC
>TRBV12-3/TRBV12-4|.|.|TRBJ2-3
CASSGIPRVSPDTEYF
TGTGCCAGCAGTGGAATCCCGAGAGTTTCTCCAGATACGGAGTATTTT
>TRBV4-1|.|TRBD1|TRBJ1-5
CASSQGLGTGQGAIQPQHF
TGCGCCAGCAGCCAAGGATTGGGAACGGGACAGGGGGCGATTCAGCCCCAGCATTTT
>TRBV4-3|.|.|TRBJ2-7
CASSQVGFWNEQYF
TGCGCCAGCAGCCAAGTCGGATTCTGGAACGAGCAGTACTTC
>TRBV9|few|TRBD2|TRBJ2-1
CASSPDAGGNEQFF
TGTGCCAGCAGCCCGGACGCGGGGGGCAATGAGCAGTTCTTC
>TRBV20-1|.|TRBD2|TRBJ2-5
CSAQRASGGSIQETQYF
TGCAGTGCACAACGGGCTAGCGGGGGGTCCATCCAAGAGACCCAGTACTTC
>TRBV9|few|.|TRBJ2-1
CASAWGGGSSYNEQFF
TGTGCCAGCGCCTGGGGTGGAGGGAGCTCCTACAATGAGCAGTTCTTC
>TRBV5-1|once|TRBD2|TRBJ2-5
CASSWGLAKQETQYF
TGCGCCAGCAGCTGGGGACTAGCGAAGCAAGAGACCCAGTACTTC
>TRBV9|.|TRBD1|TRBJ1-2
CASSIGGTGPNYGYTF
TGTGCCAGCAGCATAGGGGGGACAGGGCCTAACTATGGCTACACCTTC
>TRBV12-5|many|.|TRBJ1-2
CASGSDGTNGYTF
TGTGCTAGTGGTTCGGACGGAACCAATGGCTACACCTTC
>TRBV12-3/TRBV12-4|.|.|TRBJ2-5
CASRRTNQETQYF
TGTGCCAGCAGGCGGACTAACCAAGAGACCCAGTACTTC
>TRBV3-1|many|.|TRBJ1-5
CASSQDRIQPQHF
TGTGCCAGCAGCCAAGATCGGATTCAGCCCCAGCATTTT
>TRBV28|many|TRBD1|TRBJ2-7
CASSWTGVRSYEQYF
TGTGCCAGCAGTTGGACAGGGGTGCGTTCCTACGAGCAGTACTTC
>TRBV18|once|.|TRBJ2-3
CASSPDETDTQYF
TGTGCCAGCTCACCAGATGAGACAGATACGCAGTATTTT
>TRBV5-1|.|.|TRBJ2-3
CASSKDPSADTQYF
TGCGCCAGCAGCAAGGACCCTTCCGCAGATACGCAGTATTTT
>TRBV29-1|few|.|TRBJ2-7
CSVVPFRDSAGYEQYF
TGCAGCGTTGTACCCTTCCGGGACTCTGCGGGCTACGAGCAGTACTTC
>TRBV4-3|.|.|TRBJ1-2
CASSQDRWDNNYGYTF
TGCGCCAGCAGCCAAGATAGGTGGGACAATAACTATGGCTACACCTTC
>TRBV13|once|.|TRBJ1-1
CASSLVGGIAFF
TGTGCCAGCAGCTTAGTGGGAGGGATAGCTTTCTTT
>TRBV7-7|few|TRBD2|TRBJ2-5
CASSIGTSGEETQYF
TGTGCCAGCAGCATTGGGACTAGCGGGGAAGAGACCCAGTACTTC
>TRBV9|.|.|TRBJ1-2
CASSVGPGPAGGYTF
TGTGCCAGCAGCGTAGGCCCGGGACCAGCCGGCGGCTACACCTTC
>TRBV15|.|.|TRBJ2-4
CATSRAPAGSLAKNIQYF
TGTGCCACCAGCAGAGCCCCCGCGGGGTCGTTAGCCAAAAACATTCAGTACTTC
>TRBV7-2|.|.|TRBJ1-2
CASSYQSYYGYTF
TGTGCCAGCAGCTACCAGTCGTACTATGGCTACACCTTC
>TRBV6-5|.|.|TRBJ1-6
CASSPGERVSPLHF
TGTGCCAGCAGCCCAGGGGAGAGGGTTTCACCCCTCCACTTT
>TRBV11-2|.|.|TRBJ2-7
CASSLEDQGEQYF
TGTGCCAGCAGCTTAGAGGATCAAGGCGAGCAGTACTTC
>TRBV7-2|.|.|TRBJ1-2
CASSLEWADVYGYTF
TGTGCCAGCAGCTTAGAATGGGCAGACGTCTATGGCTACACCTTC
>TRBV10-3|.|TRBD1|TRBJ2-7
CAIRTGIGPHSYEQYF
TGTGCCATCAGGACAGGGATTGGGCCCCATTCCTACGAGCAGTACTTC
>TRBV2|.|.|TRBJ1-2
CASSEQGNSNYGYTF
TGTGCCAGCAGTGAACAGGGGAACTCTAACTATGGCTACACCTTC
>TRBV5-1|.|.|TRBJ1-6
CASSLDVVAADYNSPLHF
TGCGCCAGCAGCTTGGACGTAGTGGCAGCTGACTATAATTCACCCCTCCACTTT
>TRBV20-1|.|.|TRBJ2-5
CSASRQFLEETQYF
TGCAGTGCTAGTCGCCAGTTTTTAGAAGAGACCCAGTACTTC
>TRBV6-2/TRBV6-3|.|.|TRBJ2-3
CASVPVPRLTDTQYF
TGTGCCAGCGTACCCGTTCCGAGGTTGACAGATACGCAGTATTTT
>TRBV9|.|TRBD1|TRBJ1-4
CASSGEWTGTNEKLFF
TGTGCCAGCAGCGGCGAATGGACAGGGACTAATGAAAAACTGTTTTTT
>TRBV20-1|.|TRBD1|TRBJ1-5
CSAVTGNANQPQHF
TGCAGTGCTGTGACAGGGAACGCGAATCAGCCCCAGCATTTT
>TRBV29-1|.|TRBD1|TRBJ1-4
CSAQQGGDEKLFF
TGCAGCGCCCAACAGGGGGGCGATGAAAAACTGTTTTTT
>TRBV5-1|.|TRBD2|TRBJ2-1
CASSTGTSGGGLQFF
TGCGCCAGCAGCACGGGGACTAGCGGGGGGGGACTGCAGTTCTTC
>TRBV7-3|.|.|TRBJ2-1
CASSQGRTNNEQFF
TGTGCCAGCAGTCAGGGGCGGACAAACAATGAGCAGTTCTTC
>TRBV27|few|.|TRBJ2-1
CASSMRTTSSYNEQFF
TGTGCCAGCAGCATGCGGACGACTAGCTCCTACAATGAGCAGTTCTTC
>TRBV27|.|.|TRBJ2-7
CASSLKWGTYEQYF
TGTGCCAGCAGCCTTAAGTGGGGAACCTACGAGCAGTACTTC
>TRBV12-3/TRBV12-4|.|.|TRBJ2-4
CASSFANDRRVKNIQYF
TGTGCCAGCAGTTTCGCTAATGACCGGCGGGTCAAAAACATTCAGTACTTC
>TRBV15|.|.|TRBJ2-7
CATSSGRATAYEQYF
TGTGCCACCAGCAGTGGACGGGCCACGGCCTACGAGCAGTACTTC
>TRBV20-1|few|TRBD1|TRBJ2-1
CSARVKGAGNEQFF
TGCAGTGCTAGAGTAAAGGGGGCAGGTAATGAGCAGTTCTTC
>TRBV7-2|.|TRBD2|TRBJ2-5
CASSEGLAGVGETQYF
TGTGCCAGCAGCGAAGGACTAGCGGGGGTAGGAGAGACCCAGTACTTC
>TRBV6-2/TRBV6-3|.|TRBD1|TRBJ1-5
CASSSGQGARNQPQHF
TGTGCCAGCAGCTCTGGACAGGGGGCCCGCAATCAGCCCCAGCATTTT